Presented here are 26 T cell receptor beta chains from one specimen sequenced in a study of OX40 agonist ivuxolimab in advanced cancers. TCRdb's table, derived via immunoSEQ multiplex PCR, lists solely in-frame clones and lacks some. The table has around 40,000 clones, 85% seen once. The sequencing used CD4+ or CD8+ T cells sorted from blood, collected in a trial of the OX40 agonist ivuxolimab. All receptors come from an adult with an advanced solid tumor such as melanoma, head and neck, liver or kidney cancer.

This clone was recorded once. V is TRBV2 and J is TRBJ2-7; TRBD2 aligns across 7 bases. This CDR3 is built from 14 residues. Germline trimming cut 4 bases from V and 2 bases from J; bases unmatched to any gene: 5. Germline loops: CDR1 SNHLY, CDR2 FYNNEI. CDR3 residues: CASSVASGPYEQYF. Written as DNA, the CDR3 is TGTGCCAGCAGTGTGGCTAGCGGACCCTACGAGCAGTACTTC.

This chain joins TRBV7-9 and TRBJ1-2; a weak D match, TRBD1 (6 bases). The CDR3 extends over 17 amino acids. Trimming pared 4 bases from V and 0 bases from J, leaving 18 bases between. The germline V gene has CDR1 SEHNR and CDR2 FQNEAQ (reference sequence). This CDR3 is CASSSKSGRGSNYGYTF. For the CDR3, the DNA is TGTGCCAGCAGCTCCAAGTCGGGAAGGGGGTCTAACTATGGCTACACCTTC.

This chain connects TRBV6-5 to TRBJ1-2; D not certain. The CDR3 is made up of 12 amino acids. Germline values: CDR1 MNHEY, CDR2 SVGAGI. Trimming shortened V by 2 bases and J by 8 bases, and 9 bases separated the two germline ends. The CDR3 loop reads CASSYEGGGYTF. The DNA of the CDR3 is TGTGCCAGCAGTTACGAGGGAGGCGGCTACACCTTC.

The chain uses TRBV19 and TRBJ2-1; 8 bases fit TRBD1. Germline-derived CDR1 and CDR2 are LNHDA and SQIVND (reference sequence). The trim removed 3 bases at V and 9 bases at J, leaving 7 bases unmatched. The CDR3 covers 14 residues. The CDR3 spells CASSIGQGAGEQFF. The CDR3 nucleotides read TGTGCCAGTAGTATTGGGCAGGGGGCGGGTGAGCAGTTCTTC.

The V gene is TRBV4-2, the J gene TRBJ1-2; D not certain. Between the trimmed V and J ends, which lost 1 base and 4 bases, there was a span of 13 bases. The CDR3 extends over 15 amino acids. Looked up from germline, CDR1 is LGHNA and CDR2 is YNFKEQ. CDR3 sequence (DNA): TGTGCCAGCAGCCAAGCCCCGATCCCCGTCTATGGCTACACCTTC. As protein: CASSQAPIPVYGYTF.

This chain connects TRBV10-3 to TRBJ2-5; unclear D gene. Between the trimmed V and J ends, which lost 6 bases and 5 bases, there was a span of 13 bases. The germline V gene encodes CDR1 ENHRY and CDR2 SYGVKD. This CDR3 is built from 13 residues. CDR3 DNA: TGTGCCATCAGGGCACCCCAGCGCGAGACCCAGTACTTC. It specifies CAIRAPQRETQYF.

The V and J genes are TRBV27 and TRBJ2-7, with 9 bases aligning to TRBD2. J lost 1 base, V lost 5 bases, and 18 bases had no gene match. Germline-derived CDR1 and CDR2 are MNHEY and SMNVEV (reference sequence). CDR3 length: 19 residues. The CDR3 spells CASSPNTLTLAGVSYEQYF. CDR3 nucleotides: TGTGCCAGCAGTCCAAACACACTCACGTTAGCGGGAGTATCCTACGAGCAGTACTTC.

The rearrangement joins TRBV10-2 to TRBJ1-2; 7 bases are shared with TRBD1. The CDR3 totals 14 residues. V was pared by 5 bases and J by 6 bases, with 9 bases of the junction left unmatched. Germline V CDR1 and CDR2: WSHSY, SAAADI. The CDR3 DNA follows: TGCGCCAGCAGTCAAATGACAGGGAGGGATGGCTACACCTTC. Amino acids: CASSQMTGRDGYTF.

CDR3 DNA sequence: TGTGCCAGCAGCTTAAGACAGGAATACTATGGCTACACCTTC. This sequence encodes CASSLRQEYYGYTF. The V and J genes are TRBV7-2 and TRBJ1-2; D is possibly TRBD1 (6 bases). CDR1 and CDR2 (germline): SGHTA, FQGNSA. Trimming took off 2 bases at V and 3 bases at J, with 10 bases between the two ends. The CDR3 is made up of 14 amino acids.

The CDR3 is CASSLAGGADTQYF. CDR3 nucleotide sequence: TGTGCCAGCAGTTTAGCGGGAGGGGCGGATACGCAGTATTTT. The rearrangement uses TRBV28 and TRBJ2-3; TRBD2 agrees at 9 bases. The trim removed 2 bases at V and 6 bases at J, leaving 3 bases unmatched. The germline CDR1 and CDR2 sequences are MDHEN and SYDVKM. CDR3 length equals 14 residues.

A single count supports this clone. The CDR3 sequence is CASSRGSAAGEKLFF. CDR3 coding DNA: TGTGCCAGCAGCCGCGGGTCGGCTGCGGGTGAAAAACTGTTTTTT. The chain is built from TRBV5-8 and TRBJ1-4; no clear D. CDR3 length: 15 amino acids. V was clipped by 4 bases and J by 7 bases, with 17 bases between them. Germline lookup yields CDR1 SGHTS and CDR2 YDEGEE.

The gene calls are TRBV6-6 and TRBJ2-2; possible D gene TRBD2, 5 bases. The germline gives CDR1 MNHNY, CDR2 SVGAGI (reference sequence). The V and J ends lost 5 bases and 6 bases respectively, with 13 bases between them. The CDR3 spans 14 residues. CDR3 bases: TGTGCCAGCAGTGGACGTACTAGGGCCGGGGAGCTGTTTTTT. This translates into CASSGRTRAGELFF.

V gene TRBV10-2 combines with J gene TRBJ2-7; TRBD2 aligns across 7 bases. CDR1 and CDR2 (germline): WSHSY, SAAADI. The CDR3 loop spans 15 amino acids. J gave up 4 bases and V 7 bases, and 13 bases lay outside the gene matches. This CDR3 reads CASTNPSSGPYEQYF. The CDR3 DNA reads as TGCGCCAGCACTAACCCATCTAGCGGCCCTTACGAGCAGTACTTC.

This clone was seen only once. This sequence joins TRBV18 and TRBJ1-2; D gene unclear. Germline V gene lookup returns CDR1 KGHSH and CDR2 LQKENI. The CDR3 covers 14 residues. Trimming removed 3 bases from V and 4 bases from J, with 12 bases in between. The CDR3 protein is CASSPSSDVYGYTF. In DNA form, the CDR3 reads TGTGCCAGCTCACCGAGTAGTGACGTCTATGGCTACACCTTC.

The CDR3 sequence is CAISVNLLRTHLDGYTF. For the CDR3, the DNA is TGTGCCATCAGTGTGAATTTATTGCGGACGCATCTGGATGGCTACACCTTC. The chain uses TRBV10-3 and TRBJ1-2; D uncertain. CDR1 and CDR2 (germline): ENHRY, SYGVKD. The CDR3 totals 17 residues. The V gene lost 4 bases and the J gene lost 6 bases, with 24 bases spanning the gap.

The gene calls are TRBV7-8 and TRBJ1-1, with a possible D match to TRBD1 (6 bases). V was clipped by 1 base and J by 7 bases, with 22 bases between them. Germline CDR1 SGHVS, CDR2 FQNEAQ. The CDR3 extends over 17 amino acids. Written as DNA, the CDR3 is TGTGCCAGCAGCTTAGGCTTACCGGGACAACGCCCCGGTGAAGCTTTCTTT. It codes for CASSLGLPGQRPGEAFF.

The chain is built from TRBV27 and TRBJ2-1; D may be TRBD2 (6 bases). The V and J ends lost 0 bases and 5 bases respectively, with 17 bases between them. The CDR3 is made up of 17 amino acids. In germline, CDR1 is MNHEY, CDR2 SMNVEV (reference sequence). The CDR3 DNA reads as TGTGCCAGCAGTTTATCGGACGGGACTCACTTCGACAATGAGCAGTTCTTC. Residues: CASSLSDGTHFDNEQFF.

The CDR3 here is CASSLTPYEQYF. The CDR3 DNA reads as TGTGCCAGCAGCCTGACCCCCTACGAGCAGTACTTC. The J gene is TRBJ2-7, the V gene TRBV11-2, with D unresolved. This CDR3 has 12 residues. Trimming left V 5 bases short and J 2 bases short, with 7 bases between. Germline-derived CDR1 and CDR2 are SGHAT and FQNNGV.

A note on this clone: One end of the junction varies from germline; a read error may be responsible. This chain connects TRBV30 to TRBJ2-5; D may match TRBD1 or TRBD2 (6 bases each). This CDR3 has 15 residues. In germline, CDR1 is GTSNPN, CDR2 SVGIG (reference sequence). CDR3 DNA sequence: TGTGCCTGGAGTGACCCCCTCAGGGGCGGGGAGACCCAGCACTTC. Translation: CAWSDPLRGGETQHF. Full variable domain (remainder filled in from reference TRBV30 and TRBJ2-5): SQTIHQWPATLVQPVGSPLSLECTVEGTSNPNLYWYRQAAGRGLQLLFYSVGIGQISSEVPQNLSASRPQDRQFILSSKKLLLSDSGFYLCAWSDPLRGGETQHFGPGTRLLVL.

A note on this clone: Additional DNA sequences in this sample encode the identical CDR3. The genes are TRBV7-2 and TRBJ2-7; D is uncertain. The CDR3 extends over 14 amino acids. Germline V gene lookup returns CDR1 SGHTA and CDR2 FQGNSA. The V end was cut by 3 bases, the J end by 4 bases, with 13 bases between. Here the CDR3 DNA reads TGTGCCAGCAGCTTGCCCCATGACCGGTACGAGCAGTACTTC. Amino acid sequence: CASSLPHDRYEQYF.

The chain is built from TRBV7-2 and TRBJ2-1, with D tentatively TRBD2 (6 bases). Germline V lookup: CDR1 SGHTA, CDR2 FQGNSA. Trimming took 9 bases from V and 6 from J, leaving 24 bases between them. The length of the CDR3 is 16 residues. As DNA, the CDR3 is TGTGCCAGTCTACTTTGGAACGGGGGAGTTACCAATGAGCAGTTCTTC. Residues: CASLLWNGGVTNEQFF.

This clone has only one observation. The chain carries TRBV28 and TRBJ1-2; no definite D call. Trimming shortened V by 3 bases and J by 8 bases, and 13 bases separated the two germline ends. The CDR3 consists of 13 residues. Germline CDR1 reads MDHEN; CDR2 reads SYDVKM. As DNA, the CDR3 is TGTGCCAGCAGTTTGGGGATAAGGGCGGGCTACACCTTC. It specifies CASSLGIRAGYTF.

The V and J genes are TRBV7-8 and TRBJ1-1; D uncertain. Deletions cut 4 bases from V and 9 bases from J, with 18 bases between. The CDR3 totals 14 residues. Germline CDR1 and CDR2: SGHVS and FQNEAQ. The CDR3: CASSSWEGSKKAFF. DNA for the CDR3: TGTGCCAGCAGCTCCTGGGAAGGCAGCAAGAAAGCTTTCTTT.

This clone has only one observation. The rearrangement links TRBV11-1 to TRBJ1-1; weak D call: TRBD1 (6 bases). Between the trimmed V and J ends, which lost 5 bases and 7 bases, there was a span of 20 bases. The germline V gene has CDR1 SGHAT and CDR2 FQDESV (reference sequence). The CDR3 consists of 15 residues. CDR3 DNA sequence: TGTGCCAGCAGCCACCATGGGGGGGCCGATCTTGAAGCTTTCTTT. This gives the protein CASSHHGGADLEAFF.

The rearrangement links TRBV12-5 to TRBJ1-4; no clear D. The CDR3 totals 14 residues. The germline V and J ends were trimmed by 6 bases and 5 bases, with 13 bases remaining between them. CDR1 is LGHNT and CDR2 is FRNRAP in the germline V gene. CDR3 in amino acids: CASGPGTANEKLFF. The CDR3 region has the DNA TGTGCTAGTGGGCCGGGAACAGCAAATGAAAAACTGTTTTTT.

The V and J genes are TRBV6-5 and TRBJ2-1; D is unresolved. CDR3 length equals 15 residues. Trimming took off 6 bases at V and 3 bases at J, with 15 bases between the two ends. Germline assignment: CDR1 MNHEY and CDR2 SVGAGI. The CDR3 nucleotides are TGTGCCAGCAGCCTTGAACCGAACTTCTACAATGAGCAGTTCTTC. Translation: CASSLEPNFYNEQFF.